This T cell receptor (beta chain) was recovered during a study of cytomegalovirus exposure and HLA in healthy donors. Study-level points and caveats: Sequence variants that were highly shared formed a cluster that was likely a sequencing artifact. Later work found most CMV-associated TCR beta chains apparently HLA-restricted. Follow-up analysis later connected one missense variant in DCLRE1C with trimming of TCR beta V- and J-genes.

Researchers ran the PCR with 60 Vbeta and 13 Jbeta primers. The table came from immunoSEQ multiplex PCR; TCRdb's copy has only in-frame clones and leaves some out. The sample lists about 120,000 clones, 82% occurring once. Notes on this clone: As yet, its antigen is unknown.

Sequences were obtained from PBMCs. The TCR sequence derives from a young woman in good health and CMV-seronegative.

Here the CDR3 reads CASSLVLSGRNEQFF. DNA for the CDR3: TGTGCCAGCAGCTTGGTTCTAAGCGGGAGGAACGAGCAGTTCTTC. The genes are TRBV7-9 and TRBJ2-1; 9 bases agree with TRBD2. Germline trimming cut 3 bases from V and 10 bases from J; bases unmatched to any gene: 10. The CDR3 extends over 15 amino acids. Germline V gene data show CDR1 as SEHNR and CDR2 as FQNEAQ (reference sequence).